The rows below give T cell receptor beta chains drawn from one sample of a study of cytomegalovirus exposure and HLA in healthy donors. Assay: immunoSEQ multiplex PCR; the TCRdb copy retains only in-frame clones and omits some. The sample includes approximately 150,000 clones, over 65% seen only once; the top ten take less than 15%. The sample taken for sequencing was PBMCs. These receptors were taken from a middle-aged man in good health and CMV-seropositive. Both conserved end residues are part of each CDR3. The order of the fields is V gene, D gene, clone size, J gene, CDR3 DNA, CDR3 protein. D genes are given only for firm matches. Part of the rows lack a size; the others show once, few, many or a class for expanded clones.

V: TRBV14
D: -
size: -
J: TRBJ2-1
DNA: TGTGCCAGCAGCCATGGGCCGAGGCAGTTCTTC
CDR3: CASSHGPRQFF

V: TRBV7-9
D: -
size: -
J: TRBJ2-7
DNA: TGTGCCAGCAGCTTAGGGGTTAGCTTCTACGAGCAGTACTTC
CDR3: CASSLGVSFYEQYF

V: TRBV15
D: -
size: -
J: TRBJ1-2
DNA: TGTGCCACCTCCATGGACAGTCCCTATGGCTACACCTTC
CDR3: CATSMDSPYGYTF

V: TRBV7-9
D: -
size: -
J: TRBJ2-3
DNA: TGTGCCAGCAGCTTAGCCGCAGCAGATACGCAGTATTTT
CDR3: CASSLAAADTQYF

V: TRBV11-2
D: TRBD2
size: -
J: TRBJ2-1
DNA: TGTGCCAGCAGCTCATCTAGCGGGCCTCTCAATGAGCAGTTCTTC
CDR3: CASSSSSGPLNEQFF

V: TRBV7-2
D: -
size: -
J: TRBJ2-3
DNA: TGTGCCAGCAGCTTGGGGAGGAACACAGATACGCAGTATTTT
CDR3: CASSLGRNTDTQYF

V: TRBV7-2
D: -
size: -
J: TRBJ2-7
DNA: TGTGCCAGCAGCTCACAGGGCTACGAGCAGTACTTC
CDR3: CASSSQGYEQYF

V: TRBV11-2
D: TRBD1
size: -
J: TRBJ2-7
DNA: TGTGCCAGCAGCTTAGGGGTGACAGGGTCATACGAGCAGTACTTC
CDR3: CASSLGVTGSYEQYF

V: TRBV9
D: -
size: few
J: TRBJ2-2
DNA: TGTGCCAGCAGCGTAGGTGGACTAAAGAACACCGGGGAGCTGTTTTTT
CDR3: CASSVGGLKNTGELFF

V: TRBV5-1
D: -
size: -
J: TRBJ2-7
DNA: TGCGCCAGCAGCCCCACTTCAGGGGGGTCGTACGAGCAGTACTTC
CDR3: CASSPTSGGSYEQYF

V: TRBV28
D: -
size: -
J: TRBJ1-4
DNA: TGTGCCAGCAGTGCTTACAGCCGCTTGCGGAGGGAAAAACTGTTTTTT
CDR3: CASSAYSRLRREKLFF

V: TRBV27
D: TRBD2
size: once
J: TRBJ2-2
DNA: TGTGCCAGCAGTTTACTCACCGGGACTAGCGGGAGGTCGAACACCGGGGAGCTGTTTTTT
CDR3: CASSLLTGTSGRSNTGELFF

V: TRBV2
D: TRBD1
size: once
J: TRBJ1-1
DNA: TGTGCCAGCACCGGACAGGGCGGCACTGAAGCTTTCTTT
CDR3: CASTGQGGTEAFF

V: TRBV21-1
D: -
size: -
J: TRBJ1-5
DNA: TGTGCCAGCAGCAAACAGCCAGCGAAACCTCCTAATCAGCCCCAGCATTTT
CDR3: CASSKQPAKPPNQPQHF

V: TRBV11-3
D: -
size: few
J: TRBJ1-2
DNA: TGTGCCAGCCTATACACGGGGAAGAACTATGGCTACACCTTC
CDR3: CASLYTGKNYGYTF

V: TRBV19
D: TRBD1
size: -
J: TRBJ1-2
DNA: TGTGCCAGTAAAGCCTCGACAGGGAGCTATGGCTACACCTTC
CDR3: CASKASTGSYGYTF

V: TRBV18
D: TRBD2
size: -
J: TRBJ2-5
DNA: TGTGCCAGCTCACAAATGTCGGCTAGCGGAGAAGAGACCCAGTACTTC
CDR3: CASSQMSASGEETQYF

V: TRBV18
D: -
size: -
J: TRBJ2-3
DNA: TGTGCCAGCTCACCACTAGCAACAGATACGCAGTATTTT
CDR3: CASSPLATDTQYF

V: TRBV6-5
D: -
size: -
J: TRBJ1-1
DNA: TGTGCCAGCAGCCTCAGGGCAGGGCTGGGAACTGAAGCTTTCTTT
CDR3: CASSLRAGLGTEAFF

V: TRBV7-2
D: -
size: once
J: TRBJ2-4
DNA: TGTGCCAGCAGCTTAAATCGAATAGCGGAAAACATTCAGTACTTC
CDR3: CASSLNRIAENIQYF

V: TRBV28
D: -
size: -
J: TRBJ1-2
DNA: TGTGCCAGCAGTTTAACAGGGTTCGGTAACTATGGCTACACCTTC
CDR3: CASSLTGFGNYGYTF

V: TRBV2
D: TRBD1
size: -
J: TRBJ2-7
DNA: TGTGCCAGCAGCAGACAGGGGGCGGCCCCCTACGAGCAGTACTTC
CDR3: CASSRQGAAPYEQYF

V: TRBV27
D: TRBD2
size: -
J: TRBJ2-6
DNA: TGTGCCAGCAGTTTAGGGGGACTAGCGGGGATCTCTGGGGCCAACGTCCTGACTTTC
CDR3: CASSLGGLAGISGANVLTF

V: TRBV25-1
D: TRBD2
size: -
J: TRBJ2-1
DNA: TGTGCCAGCAGTGGAACCGGGACTAGCGGAAGAAATGAGCAGTTCTTC
CDR3: CASSGTGTSGRNEQFF

V: TRBV7-6
D: -
size: -
J: TRBJ2-7
DNA: TGTGCCAGCAGCCCGGGTTCTTCCGAGCAGTACTTC
CDR3: CASSPGSSEQYF

V: TRBV19
D: TRBD1
size: -
J: TRBJ1-1
DNA: TGTGCCAGTAGGGCCGGGACAGTTAACACTGAAGCTTTCTTT
CDR3: CASRAGTVNTEAFF

V: TRBV7-8
D: TRBD2
size: once
J: TRBJ2-7
DNA: TGTGCCAGCAGCCTCGGGCAGCGGGAGAACCACGAGCAGTACTTC
CDR3: CASSLGQRENHEQYF

V: TRBV12-2
D: -
size: -
J: TRBJ2-1
DNA: TGTGCAAGTCGCTTAGCGGCTAGCGGGAGGGTGGAGGATGAGCAGTTCTTC
CDR3: CASRLAASGRVEDEQFF

V: TRBV5-4
D: TRBD2
size: -
J: TRBJ2-4
DNA: TGTGCCAGCAGCCCGAATGGGGGGGTAGCCAAAAACATTCAGTACTTC
CDR3: CASSPNGGVAKNIQYF

V: TRBV11-2
D: -
size: -
J: TRBJ2-7
DNA: TGTGCCAGCAGCTTAGTGGGGGCCCCCACCGACGAGCAGTACTTC
CDR3: CASSLVGAPTDEQYF

V: TRBV29-1
D: -
size: -
J: TRBJ2-7
DNA: TGCAGCGTTCAGTTGACAGGACGCTACGAGCAGTACTTC
CDR3: CSVQLTGRYEQYF

V: TRBV5-6
D: TRBD2
size: -
J: TRBJ2-6
DNA: TGTGCCAGCAGCCCGGGACTAGCGGGAGCTGGGGCCAACGGCCTGACTTTC
CDR3: CASSPGLAGAGANGLTF

V: TRBV7-2
D: -
size: -
J: TRBJ1-5
DNA: TGTGCCAGCAGCTTAGACCGAGATCAGCCCCAGCATTTT
CDR3: CASSLDRDQPQHF

V: TRBV4-1
D: -
size: -
J: TRBJ2-7
DNA: TGCGCCAGCAGCCAAGAGGATGTGGCCAGCGGGCTCGAGCAGTACTTC
CDR3: CASSQEDVASGLEQYF

V: TRBV5-1
D: -
size: -
J: TRBJ1-3
DNA: TGCGCCAGCAGCTCCGGGAGTGCCTCTGGAAACACCATATATTTT
CDR3: CASSSGSASGNTIYF

V: TRBV29-1
D: TRBD2
size: -
J: TRBJ2-3
DNA: TGCAGCGTTGCCCCAGCGGGAGTGAGCACAGATACGCAGTATTTT
CDR3: CSVAPAGVSTDTQYF

V: TRBV23-1
D: -
size: -
J: TRBJ2-2
DNA: TGCGCCAGCAGTCCCTCTAGGCGGGGAGTGAGCACCGGGGAGCTGTTTTTT
CDR3: CASSPSRRGVSTGELFF

V: TRBV7-3
D: TRBD2
size: -
J: TRBJ2-1
DNA: TGTGCCAGCAGCCTCGGGACTACTGGGAATGAGCAGTTCTTC
CDR3: CASSLGTTGNEQFF